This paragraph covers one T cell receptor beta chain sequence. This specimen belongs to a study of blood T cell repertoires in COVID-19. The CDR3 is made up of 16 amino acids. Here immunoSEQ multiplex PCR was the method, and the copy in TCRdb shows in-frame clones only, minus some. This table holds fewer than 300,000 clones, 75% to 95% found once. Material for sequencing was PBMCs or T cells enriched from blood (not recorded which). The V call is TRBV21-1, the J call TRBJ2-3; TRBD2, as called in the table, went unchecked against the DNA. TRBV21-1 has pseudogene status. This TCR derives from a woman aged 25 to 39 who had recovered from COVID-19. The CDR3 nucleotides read TGTGCCAGCAGCAGCGGACTAGCGGGAGGAGAAGATACGCAGTATTTT. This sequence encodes CASSSGLAGGEDTQYF.